This T cell receptor (beta chain) stems from a study of blood T cell repertoires in COVID-19. Study at large: Italy, Spain and the United States were the sources of the convalescent and acute COVID-19 samples. The cDNA or gDNA used as material had been derived from T cells, B-cell-depleted T cells, or PBMCs.

This clone was detected once. How the authors handled the data: Amplified reference gene primers provided the basis for estimating nucleated cell counts. Assay: immunoSEQ multiplex PCR; the TCRdb copy retains only in-frame clones and omits some. Clone size and V and J calls were adopted from that table, with D and trimming inferred from the DNA. The repertoire holds some 80,000 clones, with about 80% as singletons. Losses at the gene ends were 4 bases for V and 1 base for J; bases not matched to a gene: 9. Germline V CDR1 and CDR2: MDHEN, SYDVKM. The CDR3 loop spans 16 amino acids. The sample was peripheral blood. The TCR was taken from a human donor in a cohort sampled during active COVID-19. The chain combines TRBV28 with TRBJ1-1; 7 bases are a match to TRBD1. The CDR3, as DNA: TGTGCCAGCAGTTCCCTCTGGACAGGATCGAACACTGAAGCTTTCTTT. As protein: CASSSLWTGSNTEAFF.